The 32 T cell receptor beta chains in this list originate from one sample, sequenced in a study of T cells in localized non-small cell lung cancer. The table came from immunoSEQ multiplex PCR; TCRdb's copy has only in-frame clones and leaves some out. Here the sample spans 900 to 1,300 clones, 23% being singletons. This material consisted of normal lung tissue next to the tumor, taken before any cancer treatment. The receptor set was obtained from a man aged 40 to 70 with stage III lung adenocarcinoma.

In its sample, this clone is medium-sized. V usage is TRBV6-8 and J usage is TRBJ1-5, with TRBD1 matching 8 bases. The CDR3 contains 13 residues. Losses at the gene ends were 8 bases for V and 7 bases for J; bases not matched to a gene: 7. From germline, CDR1 is MNHGY and CDR2 SAAAGT. The chain's CDR3 is CASSGQADQPQHF. The CDR3 bases are TGTGCCAGCTCGGGACAGGCAGACCAGCCCCAGCATTTT.

V is TRBV18 and J is TRBJ2-7; TRBD2 is a possible D gene (6 bases). Germline V lookup: CDR1 KGHSH, CDR2 LQKENI. Trimming shortened V by 3 bases and J by 3 bases, and 12 bases separated the two germline ends. The CDR3 runs to 14 residues. CDR3 protein: CASSPPGGGYEQYF. The CDR3 DNA sequence: TGTGCCAGCTCACCTCCCGGGGGAGGCTACGAGCAGTACTTC.

Within the sample, this clone is medium-sized. This chain connects TRBV2 to TRBJ2-1, with 10 bases aligning to TRBD2. The length of the CDR3 is 15 residues. The V gene's germline CDR1 is SNHLY and CDR2 FYNNEI. Losses at the gene ends were 7 bases for V and 5 bases for J; bases not matched to a gene: 8. The CDR3 region has the DNA TGTGCCAGCATAGCAGGGACTAGCGAACACAATGAGCAGTTCTTC. Its translation is CASIAGTSEHNEQFF.

This clone was found a few times. The chain is built from TRBV11-3 and TRBJ1-1; 12 bases fit TRBD1. This CDR3 has 17 residues. Per germline, CDR1 SGHNT and CDR2 YENEEA. V lost 5 bases, J lost 3 bases, and 10 bases stayed unmatched. The CDR3 spells CASSGGQGANVHTEAFF. In nucleotides, the CDR3 is TGTGCCAGCAGCGGGGGACAGGGGGCGAATGTTCACACTGAAGCTTTCTTT.

The chain employs TRBV29-1 and TRBJ2-2; possibly TRBD1 for D (5 bases). The germline V gene encodes CDR1 SQVTM and CDR2 ANQGSEA. The CDR3 extends over 13 amino acids. Trimming shortened V by 7 bases and J by 2 bases, and 11 bases separated the two germline ends. This CDR3 is CSALTVNTGELFF. The CDR3 nucleotides read TGCAGCGCTTTGACAGTTAACACCGGGGAGCTGTTTTTT.

The V and J genes are TRBV14 and TRBJ2-1; D might be TRBD2 (5 bases). CDR1 is SGHDN and CDR2 is FVKESK in the germline V gene. This CDR3 spans 14 amino acids. V gave up 3 bases and J gave up 8 bases, with 14 bases separating them. The CDR3 DNA reads as TGTGCCAGCAGCCATTGGACTGTCAACGATGAGCAGTTCTTC. This encodes CASSHWTVNDEQFF.

Concerning this clone itself: The junction departs from germline at one end; a sequencing error may be responsible. The gene calls are TRBV28 and TRBJ1-4; 7 nucleotides match TRBD1. From germline, CDR1 is MDHEN and CDR2 SYDVKM. The CDR3 length is 12 residues. The CDR3 reads CASRPPSGTAIF. CDR3 DNA sequence: TGTGCCAGCAGGCCCCCCTCCGGGACAGCAATTTTT.

This clone was observed once. V is TRBV19 and J is TRBJ2-7, with 7 bases aligning to TRBD2. Germline V gene lookup returns CDR1 LNHDA and CDR2 SQIVND (reference sequence). The ends lost 3 bases at V and 5 bases at J; junction bases unmatched: 4. This CDR3 spans 13 amino acids. The CDR3 is CASSILGRNEQYF. The CDR3 region has the DNA TGTGCCAGTAGTATCCTCGGGAGGAACGAGCAGTACTTC. The variable domain in full, completed from reference TRBV19 and TRBJ2-7, reads DGGITQSPKYLFRKEGQNVTLSCEQNLNHDAMYWYRQDPGQGLRLIYYSQIVNDFQKGDIAEGYSVSREKKESFPLTVTSAQKNPTAFYLCASSILGRNEQYFGPGTRLTVT.

Relative to its sample, this clone is medium-sized. The J gene is TRBJ2-3, the V gene TRBV9, with 11 positions matching TRBD2. CDR3 size: 19 residues. CDR1 is SGDLS and CDR2 is YYNGEE in the germline V gene. After removal of 4 bases from V and 0 bases from J, the junction contained 13 bases not matched to a gene. The CDR3 region has the DNA TGTGCCAGCAGCCCCCGGGTAGCGGGAGGGGGTCCTAGCACAGATACGCAGTATTTT. The encoded protein is CASSPRVAGGGPSTDTQYF.

Within the sample, this clone is hyperexpanded. In the same sample, other DNA sequences code for this CDR3. The CDR3 spells CASSYSPGGDTEAFF. The CDR3 DNA reads as TGTGCCAGCAGTTACTCGCCAGGGGGAGACACTGAAGCTTTCTTT. The chain joins TRBV6-8 to TRBJ1-1, with 7 bases matching TRBD1. The V segment lost 0 bases and the J segment 3 bases; nucleotides outside the gene matches: 4. The CDR3 has 15 amino acids. CDR1 is MNHGY and CDR2 is SAAAGT in the germline V gene.

The rearrangement links TRBV6-4 to TRBJ2-1; 11 bases fit TRBD2. J lost 5 bases, V lost 6 bases, and 6 bases had no gene match. The germline gives CDR1 MRHNA, CDR2 SNTAGT. The length of the CDR3 is 15 residues. In DNA, the CDR3 is TGTGCCAGCAGCCTCGGGACTAGCGGACACAATGAGCAGTTCTTC. Translated, it gives CASSLGTSGHNEQFF.

This clone was observed a few times. The chain joins TRBV14 to TRBJ2-1; 11 nucleotides line up with TRBD2. The CDR3 has 15 residues. CDR1 is SGHDN and CDR2 is FVKESK in the germline V gene. Trimming took 1 base from V and 6 from J; bases not matched to a gene: 2. For the CDR3, the DNA is TGTGCCAGCAGCCAAGGAGGACTAGCGGGCAATGAGCAGTTCTTC. The encoded protein is CASSQGGLAGNEQFF.

The sample holds one count of this clone. This chain uses TRBV15 with TRBJ2-5; D is perhaps TRBD2 (7 bases). V shed 3 bases and J shed 1 base, with 15 bases lying between them. Germline V gene data show CDR1 as LNHNV and CDR2 as YYDKDF (reference sequence). There are 16 residues in the CDR3. This CDR3 is CATSSDSGGLQETQYF. The CDR3 coding sequence is TGTGCCACCAGCAGTGACTCGGGGGGCCTCCAAGAGACCCAGTACTTC.

In its sample, this clone was seen a few times. The chain is built from TRBV6-7 and TRBJ1-2, with D hard to call. TRBV6-7 is identified as an open reading frame with a role that is uncertain. This CDR3 contains 15 residues. Trimming cost V 5 bases and J 1 base, with 14 bases left between them. CDR3 bases: TGTGCCAGCAGTGAAAGCCAGGCAGATAACTATGGCTACACCTTC. It is translated as CASSESQADNYGYTF.

By proportion, this clone is large. The V call is TRBV28, the J call TRBJ1-5, with D perhaps matching TRBD1 (6 bases). The germline V and J ends were trimmed by 8 bases and 7 bases, with 15 bases remaining between them. There are 13 residues in the CDR3. Germline lookup yields CDR1 MDHEN and CDR2 SYDVKM. The DNA of the CDR3 is TGTGCCAGCCGGGGGCAGGGTGGGCAGCCCCAGCATTTT. The encoded protein is CASRGQGGQPQHF.

This clone was seen only a few times. This rearrangement joins TRBV4-1 to TRBJ2-3; D is perhaps TRBD2 (6 bases). Germline CDR1 MGHRA, CDR2 YSYEKL. The V gene lost 0 bases and the J gene lost 3 bases, with 19 bases spanning the gap. The CDR3 runs 18 residues. The CDR3 here is CASSQDLIRQGGTDTQYF. Written as DNA, the CDR3 is TGCGCCAGCAGCCAAGATCTTATCCGGCAGGGAGGAACAGATACGCAGTATTTT.

Relative to its sample, this clone is medium-sized (0.01 to 0.1%). V gene TRBV11-3 combines with J gene TRBJ2-7; 7 bases agree with TRBD2. Germline CDR1 SGHNT, CDR2 YENEEA. V lost 5 bases, J lost 4 bases, and 8 bases stayed unmatched. The CDR3 is 14 residues long. The CDR3 DNA reads TGTGCCAGCAGCCGAAGGGACTATCCGTACGAGCAGTACTTC. Protein: CASSRRDYPYEQYF. The entire variable domain, with the rest obtained from reference TRBV11-3 and TRBJ2-7, is as follows: EAGVVQSPRYKIIEKKQPVAFWCNPISGHNTLYWYLQNLGQGPELLIRYENEEAVDDSQLPKDRFSAERLKGVDSTLKIQPAELGDSAVYLCASSRRDYPYEQYFGPGTRLTVT.

J is TRBJ2-7 and V is TRBV11-3, with no clear D. The CDR3 runs to 14 residues. The germline CDR1 and CDR2 sequences are SGHNT and YENEEA. Trimming cost V 1 base and J 3 bases, with 10 bases left between them. This CDR3 reads CASSLGRQSYEQYF. CDR3 in DNA: TGTGCCAGCAGCTTAGGCCGCCAGAGCTACGAGCAGTACTTC.

In its sample, this clone is medium-sized (0.01 to 0.1%). The chain uses TRBV11-3 and TRBJ2-7, with 7 bases aligning to TRBD1. CDR3 size: 14 residues. With V trimmed by 3 bases and J by 2 bases, 4 bases remained unmatched. Germline V gives CDR1 SGHNT, CDR2 YENEEA. CDR3 sequence: CASSFYDRAYEQYF. DNA of the CDR3: TGTGCCAGCAGCTTCTACGACAGGGCCTACGAGCAGTACTTC.

The chain has TRBV19 and TRBJ2-3; D gene uncertain. There are 14 residues in the CDR3. Per the germline V gene, CDR1 is LNHDA and CDR2 is SQIVND (reference sequence). V was pared by 6 bases and J by 0 bases, with 10 bases between. The CDR3 nucleotides are TGTGCCAGTAGAGCCAGCTGGAGCACAGATACGCAGTATTTT. This codes for CASRASWSTDTQYF.

Judged by abundance, this clone is medium-sized. This chain joins TRBV4-1 and TRBJ1-1; 8 bases align to TRBD1. The germline CDR1 and CDR2 sequences are MGHRA and YSYEKL. V lost 2 bases, J lost 0 bases, and 5 bases stayed unmatched. The CDR3 runs to 16 residues. The CDR3 nucleotides are TGCGCCAGCAGCCAAACTACAGGGGGTCTGAACACTGAAGCTTTCTTT. Translation gives CASSQTTGGLNTEAFF.

By frequency in the sample, this clone is medium-sized. The chain carries TRBV11-3 and TRBJ2-2; the D is unclear. This CDR3 is built from 14 residues. The germline V gene encodes CDR1 SGHNT and CDR2 YENEEA. V gave up 5 bases and J gave up 3 bases, with 10 bases separating them. The CDR3 DNA follows: TGTGCCAGCAGCCTTGACCCCTACACCGGGGAGCTGTTTTTT. Protein sequence: CASSLDPYTGELFF.

In its sample, this clone is medium-sized. This chain joins TRBV11-3 and TRBJ2-7; no clear D gene. CDR3 length: 14 amino acids. The V gene lost 5 bases and the J gene lost 2 bases, with 13 bases spanning the gap. Germline CDR1 reads SGHNT; CDR2 reads YENEEA. DNA of the CDR3: TGTGCCAGCAGCCTCCAGGTTAGTGCCTACGAGCAGTACTTC. This sequence encodes CASSLQVSAYEQYF.

V and J are TRBV18 and TRBJ2-5; the match to TRBD2 covers 13 bases. The CDR3 is 16 residues long. CDR1 is KGHSH and CDR2 is LQKENI in the germline V gene. With 4 bases clipped from V and 1 base from J, the junction kept 3 bases outside the gene matches. CDR3 protein: CASSLRTSGSQETQYF. As DNA, the CDR3 is TGTGCCAGCTCACTTAGGACTAGCGGGAGCCAAGAGACCCAGTACTTC. The variable domain in full, completed from reference TRBV18 and TRBJ2-5, reads NAGVMQNPRHLVRRRGQEARLRCSPMKGHSHVYWYRQLPEEGLKFMVYLQKENIIDESGMPKERFSAEFPKEGPSILRIQQVVRGDSAAYFCASSLRTSGSQETQYFGPGTRLLVL.

The J gene is TRBJ2-7, the V gene TRBV19; the D gene is possibly TRBD1 (5 bases). The CDR3 spans 16 residues. The V gene's germline CDR1 is LNHDA and CDR2 SQIVND (reference sequence). The V and J ends lost 1 base and 3 bases respectively, with 16 bases between them. CDR3 protein: CASSIAPKGFGYEQYF. CDR3 nucleotide sequence: TGTGCCAGTAGTATAGCCCCGAAGGGGTTTGGCTACGAGCAGTACTTC.

The chain has TRBV11-3 and TRBJ1-4, with TRBD1 matching over 9 bases. Germline-derived CDR1 and CDR2 are SGHNT and YENEEA. V lost 2 bases to trimming and J lost 6 bases; unmatched junction nucleotides: 4. The CDR3 is made up of 15 amino acids. The CDR3 spells CASSLWGQGDEKLFF. CDR3 coding DNA: TGTGCCAGCAGCTTATGGGGACAGGGTGATGAAAAACTGTTTTTT.

This clone has just a few counts. The J gene is TRBJ1-2, the V gene TRBV6-8, with 7 positions matching TRBD1. This CDR3 spans 13 amino acids. Germline V gene lookup returns CDR1 MNHGY and CDR2 SAAAGT. V was clipped by 6 bases and J by 6 bases; unmatched bases: 7. The DNA of the CDR3 is TGTGCCAGCAGACGACAGGGAGGAGATGGCTACACCTTC. Residues: CASRRQGGDGYTF.

There are a few counts of this clone. The chain has TRBV6-8 and TRBJ2-3, with a weak D call TRBD2 (6 bases). The CDR3 length is 15 residues. V lost 1 base and J 0 bases, leaving 8 bases between the germline ends. CDR1 MNHGY and CDR2 SAAAGT come from the germline V gene. CDR3 nucleotides: TGTGCCAGCAGTTACTGGAGCGGGAGCACAGATACGCAGTATTTT. It codes for CASSYWSGSTDTQYF.

This clone is judged medium-sized (0.01 to 0.1%). Compared with germline, one end of the junction differs, possibly owing to a read error. The V gene is TRBV6-8, the J gene TRBJ2-1; D is undetermined. The length of the CDR3 is 13 residues. Germline CDR1 and CDR2: MNHGY and SAAAGT. In DNA, the CDR3 is TGTGCCATCAGTGTTATCGACCTAAATGAGCAGTTCTTC. Translation: CAISVIDLNEQFF.

This chain connects TRBV11-3 to TRBJ2-7; TRBD2 might be the D (6 bases). Trimming shortened V by 1 base and J by 6 bases, and 13 bases separated the two germline ends. The germline V gene has CDR1 SGHNT and CDR2 YENEEA. The CDR3 sequence is 14 residues long. As DNA, the CDR3 is TGTGCCAGCAGCTTAGTGGGGGGTGGATCCGAGCAGTACTTC. Translation: CASSLVGGGSEQYF.

This clone is termed medium-sized. V is TRBV6-8 and J is TRBJ2-7, with 7 bases fitting TRBD1. The J segment lost 3 bases and the V segment lost 6 bases, leaving 5 bases of the junction unmatched. Per germline, CDR1 MNHGY and CDR2 SAAAGT. The CDR3 totals 13 residues. CDR3 DNA sequence: TGTGCCAGCAGCGACAGGACAGGCTACGAGCAGTACTTC. This codes for CASSDRTGYEQYF.

This clone is termed medium-sized. The chain links TRBV11-3 to TRBJ2-4, with 10 bases lining up with TRBD1. CDR1 SGHNT and CDR2 YENEEA come from the germline V gene. The CDR3 extends over 15 amino acids. The junction had 11 bases not matched to a gene; V was cut back by 5 bases and J by 10 bases. The CDR3 bases are TGTGCCAGCAGCCCGGGACAGGGGCTCCGGGGTATTCAGTACTTC. Its translation: CASSPGQGLRGIQYF.